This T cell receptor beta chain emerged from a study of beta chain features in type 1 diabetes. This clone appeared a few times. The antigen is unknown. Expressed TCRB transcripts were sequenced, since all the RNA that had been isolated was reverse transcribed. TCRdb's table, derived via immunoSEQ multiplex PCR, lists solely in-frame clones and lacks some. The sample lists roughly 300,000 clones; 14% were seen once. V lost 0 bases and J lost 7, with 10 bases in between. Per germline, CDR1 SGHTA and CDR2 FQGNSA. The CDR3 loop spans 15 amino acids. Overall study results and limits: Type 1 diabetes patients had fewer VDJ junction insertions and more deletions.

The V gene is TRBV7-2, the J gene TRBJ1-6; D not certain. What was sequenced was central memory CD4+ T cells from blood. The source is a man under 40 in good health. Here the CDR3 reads CASSLAAGNNSPLHF. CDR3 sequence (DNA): TGTGCCAGCAGCTTAGCGGCCGGGAACAATTCACCCCTCCACTTT.